The present entry profiles one T cell receptor (beta chain) with its context. Antigen unknown. There are 15 residues in the CDR3. V was clipped by 11 bases and J by 0 bases, with 18 bases between them. Germline loops: CDR1 MNHEY, CDR2 SVGAGI. This record comes from a study of molecular identifiers for immune sequencing clone quantification. About the research overall: Five aliquots were made in replicates from the RNA of approximately 20,000 or 98,000 naive CD8 cells, and four were sequenced.

The study's findings and limits: Spiked Jurkat TCR RNA equivalent to one cell was reportedly detectable in around 980,000 naive cells. Clonotypes surpassing 20 RNA copies contained over 97% of effector molecules, versus under 1% in naive cells.

A single record per CDR3 protein comes from TCRdb applying MiXCR to the PCR reads. Of around 100,000 distinct CDR3 sequences listed, over 30% are singletons. Naive CD8 library inputs spanned roughly 18,000 to 1,000,000 sorted cells and 10%, 30% or 50% RNA. The source is a human donor in good health. Some libraries in this study had Jurkat cell RNA spiked in. The chain employs TRBV6-5 and TRBJ2-3; D gene uncertain. The sample consisted of naive CD8+ T cells from blood, with Jurkat cell RNA spiked in. Subset indicated: FACS-sorted CD8+CD4-CCR7+CD45RA+ naive T cells. Written as DNA, the CDR3 is TGTGCCTGTTGGCGGCAGCCAACAAGCACAGATACGCAGTATTTT. Translation gives CACWRQPTSTDTQYF.